The rows below give T cell receptor beta chains drawn from one sample of a study of blood T cell repertoires in COVID-19. This table comes from immunoSEQ multiplex PCR, and its TCRdb copy is limited to in-frame clones, with some not included. The sample consists of fewer than 60,000 clones, around 80% of them appearing once. Sequenced material: peripheral blood. The source is a young man with COVID-19, enrolled during active disease. Both conserved end residues are part of each CDR3. Each record gives: D gene, CDR3 length, J gene, clone size, V gene, CDR3 DNA, CDR3 protein. A D gene is named only where the DNA matches it firmly. The size of a clone is reported for some rows only, either as once, few or many, or as a class for expanded clones.

d_call: .
cdr3_length: 16
j_call: TRBJ2-1
clone_size: .
v_call: TRBV3-1/TRBV3-2
cdr3_nt: TGTGCCAGCAGCCAGACTGGCGGGGTCTCCTACAATGAGCAGTTCTTC
cdr3_aa: CASSQTGGVSYNEQFF

d_call: .
cdr3_length: 14
j_call: TRBJ2-3
clone_size: medium-sized
v_call: TRBV4-2
cdr3_nt: TGTGCCAGCAGCCAAACACTAGCAGAAGATACGCAGTATTTT
cdr3_aa: CASSQTLAEDTQYF

d_call: .
cdr3_length: 15
j_call: TRBJ2-7
clone_size: .
v_call: TRBV10-1
cdr3_nt: TGCGCCAGCAGGATAGACTTCAGGGTACCCTACGAGCAGTACTTC
cdr3_aa: CASRIDFRVPYEQYF

d_call: TRBD2
cdr3_length: 15
j_call: TRBJ2-1
clone_size: .
v_call: TRBV9
cdr3_nt: TGTGCCAGCGAACAGGGACTAGCGGGGGTCAATGAGCAGTTCTTC
cdr3_aa: CASEQGLAGVNEQFF

d_call: TRBD2
cdr3_length: 14
j_call: TRBJ2-7
clone_size: .
v_call: TRBV6-6
cdr3_nt: TGTGCCAGCAACCCTAGCGGGACGACTGGGGAGCAGTACTTC
cdr3_aa: CASNPSGTTGEQYF

d_call: .
cdr3_length: 14
j_call: TRBJ1-1
clone_size: .
v_call: TRBV19
cdr3_nt: TGTGCCAGCAGGGTTGGGACAAGAAACACTGAAGCTTTCTTT
cdr3_aa: CASRVGTRNTEAFF

d_call: .
cdr3_length: 18
j_call: TRBJ1-3
clone_size: .
v_call: TRBV28
cdr3_nt: TGTGCCAGCAGTTTACCCCCCTCTCTGGACAGCTCTGGAAACACCATATATTTT
cdr3_aa: CASSLPPSLDSSGNTIYF

d_call: .
cdr3_length: 14
j_call: TRBJ2-7
clone_size: once
v_call: TRBV9
cdr3_nt: TGTGCCAGCAGCCCCAGCCTCAGGGGCAACGAGCAGTACTTC
cdr3_aa: CASSPSLRGNEQYF

d_call: .
cdr3_length: 15
j_call: TRBJ2-6
clone_size: .
v_call: TRBV28
cdr3_nt: TGTGCCAGCAGTTCGCTCTCTAATGGGGCCAACGTCCTGACTTTC
cdr3_aa: CASSSLSNGANVLTF

d_call: .
cdr3_length: 13
j_call: TRBJ1-2
clone_size: .
v_call: TRBV24-1
cdr3_nt: TGTGCCACCAGTGATTTTGGGGAGCACGGCTACACCTTC
cdr3_aa: CATSDFGEHGYTF

d_call: TRBD2
cdr3_length: 15
j_call: TRBJ2-7
clone_size: .
v_call: TRBV7-9
cdr3_nt: TGTGCCAGCAGCTCACGGACTAGCGGAGGTTACGAGCAGTACTTC
cdr3_aa: CASSSRTSGGYEQYF

d_call: .
cdr3_length: 14
j_call: TRBJ1-6
clone_size: .
v_call: TRBV2
cdr3_nt: TGTGCCAGCCATATGTACAGAGATAATTCACCCCTCCACTTT
cdr3_aa: CASHMYRDNSPLHF

d_call: TRBD1
cdr3_length: 15
j_call: TRBJ2-3
clone_size: .
v_call: TRBV6-1
cdr3_nt: TGTGCCAGCAGTGAATTGACAGGGGGCACAGATACGCAGTATTTT
cdr3_aa: CASSELTGGTDTQYF

d_call: .
cdr3_length: 15
j_call: TRBJ1-2
clone_size: .
v_call: TRBV4-1
cdr3_nt: TGCGCCAGCAGCCAAGATGCCAGGCTCAACTATGGCTACACCTTC
cdr3_aa: CASSQDARLNYGYTF

d_call: TRBD1
cdr3_length: 14
j_call: TRBJ1-1
clone_size: .
v_call: TRBV10-2
cdr3_nt: TGCGCCAGCAGTCCGTTGGGACAGGGGGCCTCGGCTTTCTTT
cdr3_aa: CASSPLGQGASAFF

d_call: TRBD1
cdr3_length: 15
j_call: TRBJ2-2
clone_size: .
v_call: TRBV11-3
cdr3_nt: TGTGCCAGCAGCTTGGGACAGGGGTACACCGGGGAGCTGTTTTTT
cdr3_aa: CASSLGQGYTGELFF

d_call: .
cdr3_length: 15
j_call: TRBJ2-3
clone_size: once
v_call: TRBV3-1/TRBV3-2
cdr3_nt: TGTGCCAGCAGCCCTACCTCCAGGGGCGCAGATACGCAGTATTTT
cdr3_aa: CASSPTSRGADTQYF

d_call: TRBD1
cdr3_length: 15
j_call: TRBJ1-6
clone_size: .
v_call: TRBV27
cdr3_nt: TGTGCCAGCAGTAGAACCGACAGGGGCGATTCACCCCTCCACTTT
cdr3_aa: CASSRTDRGDSPLHF

d_call: TRBD2
cdr3_length: 14
j_call: TRBJ2-1
clone_size: .
v_call: TRBV20-1
cdr3_nt: TGCAGTGCTAGTTTGACTAGCGGATACAATGAGCAGTTCTTC
cdr3_aa: CSASLTSGYNEQFF

d_call: .
cdr3_length: 15
j_call: TRBJ1-1
clone_size: .
v_call: TRBV4-1
cdr3_nt: TGCGCCAGCAGCCAAGATCCGGGGGTGAACACTGAAGCTTTCTTT
cdr3_aa: CASSQDPGVNTEAFF

d_call: TRBD1
cdr3_length: 15
j_call: TRBJ2-7
clone_size: .
v_call: TRBV5-1
cdr3_nt: TGCGCCAGCAGCTCGGGACAGGGGTATATCGCCGAGCAGTACTTC
cdr3_aa: CASSSGQGYIAEQYF

d_call: .
cdr3_length: 14
j_call: TRBJ2-2
clone_size: once
v_call: TRBV24-1
cdr3_nt: TGTGCCACCGGAGATATCAGGGACACCGGGGAGCTGTTTTTT
cdr3_aa: CATGDIRDTGELFF

d_call: TRBD2
cdr3_length: 16
j_call: TRBJ2-7
clone_size: .
v_call: TRBV5-1
cdr3_nt: TGCGCCAGCAGTCGGACTAGCGGGGTGAGTCTCTACGAGCAGTACTTC
cdr3_aa: CASSRTSGVSLYEQYF

d_call: .
cdr3_length: 14
j_call: TRBJ1-5
clone_size: .
v_call: TRBV7-2
cdr3_nt: TGTGCCAGCAGCTTAAACGGGGTGAATCAGCCCCAGCATTTT
cdr3_aa: CASSLNGVNQPQHF

d_call: TRBD2
cdr3_length: 15
j_call: TRBJ2-5
clone_size: .
v_call: TRBV7-2
cdr3_nt: TGTGCCAGCAGCTTAGGGCTAGCGGGAGTAGAGACCCAGTACTTC
cdr3_aa: CASSLGLAGVETQYF

d_call: .
cdr3_length: 11
j_call: TRBJ1-1
clone_size: .
v_call: TRBV7-2
cdr3_nt: TGTGCCAGCAGCTTAGCGCTATCGGCTTTCTTT
cdr3_aa: CASSLALSAFF

d_call: TRBD2
cdr3_length: 15
j_call: TRBJ2-1
clone_size: .
v_call: TRBV7-2
cdr3_nt: TGTGCCAGCAGCCTCAGGACTAGCGGGAGTGGTGAGCAGTTCTTC
cdr3_aa: CASSLRTSGSGEQFF

d_call: .
cdr3_length: 15
j_call: TRBJ1-5
clone_size: .
v_call: TRBV4-1
cdr3_nt: TGCGCCAGCAGCCAAGATCGGGTGGGCAATCAGCCCCAGCATTTT
cdr3_aa: CASSQDRVGNQPQHF

d_call: .
cdr3_length: 14
j_call: TRBJ2-6
clone_size: .
v_call: TRBV4-2
cdr3_nt: TGTGCCAGCAGCCAGAGCTCTGGGGCCAACGTCCTGACTTTC
cdr3_aa: CASSQSSGANVLTF

d_call: .
cdr3_length: 15
j_call: TRBJ2-7
clone_size: .
v_call: TRBV28
cdr3_nt: TGTGCCAGCACCCCTATTGGGGTCGGACAAAACGAGCAGTACTTC
cdr3_aa: CASTPIGVGQNEQYF

d_call: .
cdr3_length: 13
j_call: TRBJ2-5
clone_size: once
v_call: TRBV7-2
cdr3_nt: TGTGCCAGCAGCTTTGCAGGGGGGGAGACCCAGTACTTC
cdr3_aa: CASSFAGGETQYF

d_call: TRBD1
cdr3_length: 14
j_call: TRBJ2-5
clone_size: .
v_call: TRBV6-2/TRBV6-3
cdr3_nt: TGTGCCAGCAGCTCCGGGACAGACCAAGAGACCCAGTACTTC
cdr3_aa: CASSSGTDQETQYF

d_call: .
cdr3_length: 15
j_call: TRBJ1-2
clone_size: .
v_call: TRBV30
cdr3_nt: TGTGCCTGGAGTGTAGGGTTGGGGGGGCACTATGGCTACACCTTC
cdr3_aa: CAWSVGLGGHYGYTF

d_call: .
cdr3_length: 13
j_call: TRBJ1-1
clone_size: .
v_call: TRBV3-1/TRBV3-2
cdr3_nt: TGTGCCAGCAGCCAAGAGACAGACACTGAAGCTTTCTTT
cdr3_aa: CASSQETDTEAFF

d_call: .
cdr3_length: 14
j_call: TRBJ1-2
clone_size: .
v_call: TRBV28
cdr3_nt: TGTGCCAGCACCGCAGTTGGAGTCGACCTAGGCTACACCTTC
cdr3_aa: CASTAVGVDLGYTF

d_call: .
cdr3_length: 13
j_call: TRBJ2-2
clone_size: few
v_call: TRBV28
cdr3_nt: TGTGCCAGCAGTTTCTCGTCCCGCGGGGAGCTGTTTTTT
cdr3_aa: CASSFSSRGELFF

d_call: TRBD2
cdr3_length: 14
j_call: TRBJ2-7
clone_size: .
v_call: TRBV24-1
cdr3_nt: TGTGCCACCAGTGAGGCGGGAGACTACAACGAGCAGTACTTC
cdr3_aa: CATSEAGDYNEQYF

d_call: .
cdr3_length: 12
j_call: TRBJ2-7
clone_size: once
v_call: TRBV6-6
cdr3_nt: TGTGCCAGCAGTAGGACAGACTACGAGCAGTACTTC
cdr3_aa: CASSRTDYEQYF

d_call: TRBD1
cdr3_length: 14
j_call: TRBJ2-7
clone_size: few
v_call: TRBV7-3
cdr3_nt: TGTGCCAGCAGCTTCACGACAGGGACCCACGAGCAGTACTTC
cdr3_aa: CASSFTTGTHEQYF

d_call: TRBD1
cdr3_length: 18
j_call: TRBJ2-7
clone_size: .
v_call: TRBV27
cdr3_nt: TGTGCCAGCAGCCGGAAAACCCCCACAACAGGGGAGACCTACGAGCAGTACTTC
cdr3_aa: CASSRKTPTTGETYEQYF

d_call: TRBD1
cdr3_length: 16
j_call: TRBJ1-2
clone_size: .
v_call: TRBV7-8
cdr3_nt: TGTGCCAGCAGCTTAGGCCCAGGGGGGCAGGGAAGGTACTACACCTTC
cdr3_aa: CASSLGPGGQGRYYTF

d_call: .
cdr3_length: 14
j_call: TRBJ1-5
clone_size: .
v_call: TRBV15
cdr3_nt: TGTGCCACCAGCAGGGGACTACAGGCAGAGCCCCAGCATTTT
cdr3_aa: CATSRGLQAEPQHF

d_call: TRBD1
cdr3_length: 16
j_call: TRBJ2-7
clone_size: .
v_call: TRBV6-5
cdr3_nt: TGTGCCAGCAGTTACTCGTCGGCAGGGGGTTTCTACGAGCAGTACTTC
cdr3_aa: CASSYSSAGGFYEQYF

d_call: .
cdr3_length: 15
j_call: TRBJ1-2
clone_size: .
v_call: TRBV7-9
cdr3_nt: TGTGCCAGCAGCTTAGAAGGGGGTCACGACTATGGCTACACCTTC
cdr3_aa: CASSLEGGHDYGYTF

d_call: .
cdr3_length: 13
j_call: TRBJ1-5
clone_size: .
v_call: TRBV10-3
cdr3_nt: TGTGCCTCGAAGCCTGGGCCAAATCAGCCCCAGCATTTT
cdr3_aa: CASKPGPNQPQHF

d_call: TRBD2
cdr3_length: 16
j_call: TRBJ2-2
clone_size: .
v_call: TRBV27
cdr3_nt: TGTGCCAGCAGTGGGAGACTAGCGGGAGACACCGGGGAGCTGTTTTTT
cdr3_aa: CASSGRLAGDTGELFF